Below are 16 T cell receptor beta chains sequenced from a single sample in a study of neurological immune-mediated disorders. Indicated time point: longitudinal time-point 2. In TCRdb, the 5' RACE reads were re-called with MiXCR into one record per CDR3 protein. The table lists roughly 49,000 distinct CDR3 sequences, about an eighth of them singletons, with 4.5% in the top ten. Sequenced input: PBMCs. These receptors all stem from a male donor with HTLV-1-associated myelopathy (HAM/TSP).

This clonotype appeared a few times. The chain links TRBV7-3 to TRBJ1-2, with a possible D match to TRBD1 (6 bases). Germline CDR1 and CDR2: SGHTA and FQGTGA. V was clipped by 4 bases and J by 0 bases, with 15 bases between them. The CDR3 spans 16 residues. The CDR3 bases are TGTGCCAGCAGCTCGAGGGGGACGTCAGCTAACTATGGCTACACCTTC. Its translation is CASSSRGTSANYGYTF.

This clonotype was observed at least ten times. The chain couples TRBV20-1 to TRBJ1-5; D perhaps matches TRBD1 (6 bases). V was shortened by 6 bases and J by 5 bases, with 14 bases between the two germline ends. The CDR3 spans 13 residues. CDR1 is DFQATT, CDR2 SNEGSKA, per germline (reference sequence). CDR3: CSAPAGGYQPQHF. The CDR3 region has the DNA TGCAGTGCCCCGGCGGGGGGCTATCAGCCCCAGCATTTT.

This clonotype was recorded many times. The chain's CDR3 is CASSYEGLAGNHEQFF. Here the CDR3 DNA reads TGTGCCAGCAGCTACGAGGGACTAGCGGGAAACCATGAGCAGTTCTTC. This chain joins TRBV11-3 and TRBJ2-1, with TRBD2 matching 13 bases. The CDR3 has 16 amino acids. Germline CDR1 SGHNT, CDR2 YENEEA. V trimming: 4 bases; J trimming: 8 bases; junction bases outside the gene matches: 8.

This clonotype was seen ten or more times. CDR3 region: CSARALDRVRYGYTF. CDR3 sequence (DNA): TGCAGTGCTAGAGCCCTTGACAGGGTTCGGTATGGCTACACCTTC. The rearrangement links TRBV20-1 to TRBJ1-2; 7 positions match TRBD1. The J segment lost 5 bases and the V segment lost 1 base, leaving 10 bases of the junction unmatched. The germline V gene has CDR1 DFQATT and CDR2 SNEGSKA (reference sequence). There are 15 residues in the CDR3.

This clonotype was seen ten or more times. The rearrangement joins TRBV6-5 to TRBJ1-1; unclear D gene. The CDR3 consists of 15 residues. The germline V gene has CDR1 MNHEY and CDR2 SVGAGI. V lost 0 bases to trimming and J lost 3 bases, with 11 bases between them. CDR3 DNA: TGTGCCAGCAGTTACTCATACCACCAAGACACTGAAGCTTTCTTT. Protein: CASSYSYHQDTEAFF.

This clonotype was seen many times. The genes are TRBV28 and TRBJ2-7; D call uncertain. CDR3 length: 11 amino acids. Germline V gene sequence: CDR1 MDHEN, CDR2 SYDVKM. V dropped 4 bases and J dropped 7 bases, with 8 bases sitting between them. CDR3 region: CASSSLIEQYF. The CDR3 nucleotides read TGTGCCAGCAGTTCTCTCATAGAGCAGTACTTC.

The table lists this clonotype with many counts. This chain's CDR3 is CASSLARVLVGNQPQHF. The CDR3 nucleotides are TGTGCCAGCAGCTTGGCTCGTGTCCTGGTCGGCAATCAGCCCCAGCATTTT. The gene calls are TRBV5-5 and TRBJ1-5; D uncertain. The ends were cut back, 0 bases at V and 2 bases at J, with 15 bases in the middle. The germline V gene encodes CDR1 SGHKS and CDR2 YYEKEE (reference sequence). The CDR3 sequence is 17 residues long.

There are many counts of this clonotype. This chain joins TRBV12-3 or TRBV12-4 and TRBJ2-2, with D maybe TRBD2 (6 bases). This CDR3 has 14 residues. Trimming took off 7 bases at V and 3 bases at J, with 12 bases between the two ends. The DNA of the CDR3 is TGTGCCAGCACGATGGAGGGACACACCGGGGAGCTGTTTTTT. Protein: CASTMEGHTGELFF.

This clonotype has at least ten counts. This chain joins TRBV4-3 and TRBJ1-1; tentatively, D is TRBD1 (5 bases). V was trimmed by 6 bases and J by 0 bases, leaving 14 bases between them. The CDR3 has 15 residues. CDR1 and CDR2 (germline): LGHNA, YSLEER. The CDR3 here is CASSTRWGVNTEAFF. CDR3 sequence (DNA): TGCGCCAGCAGTACACGATGGGGGGTGAACACTGAAGCTTTCTTT.

This clonotype was found many times. J is TRBJ1-4 and V is TRBV5-1; D gene ambiguous. The CDR3 loop spans 16 amino acids. From germline, CDR1 is SGHRS and CDR2 YFSETQ. The V end was cut by 2 bases, the J end by 0 bases, with 11 bases between. For the CDR3, the DNA is TGCGCCAGCAGCTTCTTATCCCCTGCAACTAATGAAAAACTGTTTTTT. Protein product: CASSFLSPATNEKLFF. Full variable domain (remainder filled in from reference TRBV5-1 and TRBJ1-4): KAGVTQTPRYLIKTRGQQVTLSCSPISGHRSVSWYQQTPGQGLQFLFEYFSETQRNKGNFPGRFSGRQFSNSRSEMNVSTLELGDSALYLCASSFLSPATNEKLFFGSGTQLSVL.

This clonotype was recorded at least ten times. J is TRBJ1-3 and V is TRBV5-1; the D is unclear. This CDR3 is 16 amino acids long. The germline V and J ends were trimmed by 3 bases and 0 bases, with 13 bases remaining between them. Germline V gene lookup returns CDR1 SGHRS and CDR2 YFSETQ. The CDR3: CASSSAGSLSGNTIYF. In DNA, the CDR3 is TGCGCCAGCAGCTCCGCAGGCTCCCTCTCTGGAAACACCATATATTTT. Full variable domain (rest looked up from reference TRBV5-1 and TRBJ1-3): KAGVTQTPRYLIKTRGQQVTLSCSPISGHRSVSWYQQTPGQGLQFLFEYFSETQRNKGNFPGRFSGRQFSNSRSEMNVSTLELGDSALYLCASSSAGSLSGNTIYFGEGSWLTVV.

This clonotype occurred many times. The chain combines TRBV20-1 with TRBJ2-1; TRBD1 agrees at 7 bases. CDR3 length: 15 residues. The V segment lost 0 bases and the J segment 2 bases; nucleotides outside the gene matches: 4. Germline loops: CDR1 DFQATT, CDR2 SNEGSKA (reference sequence). Here the CDR3 DNA reads TGCAGTGCTAGAGATAGGGACAGAGCCTACAATGAGCAGTTCTTC. It codes for CSARDRDRAYNEQFF.

CDR3 bases: TGTGCCAGCAGCTTGGGAGCCGGGAGCTACAATGAGCAGTTCTTC. This encodes CASSLGAGSYNEQFF. The chain joins TRBV5-6 to TRBJ2-1, with TRBD2 as a possible D gene (6 bases). CDR1 is SGHDT, CDR2 YYEEEE, per germline. There are 15 residues in the CDR3. V was cut by 0 bases and J by 3 bases, with 10 bases left in between.

With regard to this clonotype: With a much larger clone just one base away, this may be a read error. Here the CDR3 DNA reads TGCGCCAGCAGCGGGAGCCTGACAGGGGAAGATACGAAGTATTTT. Translated, it gives CASSGSLTGEDTKYF. The chain employs TRBV5-1 and TRBJ2-3; 8 positions agree with TRBD1. Germline V gene sequence: CDR1 SGHRS, CDR2 YFSETQ. CDR3 size: 15 residues.

This chain joins TRBV20-1 and TRBJ2-3, with D perhaps given as TRBD1 or TRBD2 (5 bases each). V gave up 3 bases and J gave up 8 bases, with 9 bases separating them. Germline lookup yields CDR1 DFQATT and CDR2 SNEGSKA (reference sequence). There are 11 residues in the CDR3. In DNA form, the CDR3 reads TGCAGTGCTAGCGGGGCCGGTACGCAGTATTTT. It is translated as CSASGAGTQYF.

For this clonotype: Germline is not matched at one junction end, which may reflect a read error. This rearrangement joins TRBV20-1 to TRBJ2-1, with D perhaps TRBD2 (5 bases). Per germline, CDR1 DFQATT and CDR2 SNEGSKA (reference sequence). The CDR3 sequence is 13 residues long. The CDR3 coding sequence is TGCAGTGCTCGAGAGGGCCAGACCAATGAGCAGTTCTTC. Protein: CSAREGQTNEQFF.